A selection of T cell receptor beta chains follows, all from one sample in a study of shared clonotypes between healthy human individuals. TCRdb's table, derived via immunoSEQ multiplex PCR, lists solely in-frame clones and lacks some. The sample shows some 2,000,000 clones, 90% to 97% of them seen only once. The sequencing sample was made of naive CD4+ T cells sorted from blood. All receptors derive from a man between 18 and 35 years old in good health. Each CDR3 is given without its conserved first and last residue. The order of the fields is V gene, CDR3 protein.

V gene: TRBV18; CDR3 protein: ASSPRGGSSDTQY
V gene: TRBV28; CDR3 protein: ASSLVGIGGDTEAF
V gene: TRBV6-5; CDR3 protein: ASRLAGGAKNIQY
V gene: TRBV7-2; CDR3 protein: ASSLALRVGEQY
V gene: TRBV18; CDR3 protein: ASSPGGGSSYEQY
V gene: TRBV28; CDR3 protein: ASSFPGREYEQY
V gene: TRBV15; CDR3 protein: ATSPDRGPRGTIY
V gene: TRBV29-1; CDR3 protein: SVEDRGVPTDTQY
V gene: TRBV7-2; CDR3 protein: ASSPGRLGTNEKLF
V gene: TRBV20-1; CDR3 protein: SARVNEQF
V gene: TRBV6-1; CDR3 protein: ASSRLAGDYEQY
V gene: TRBV11-2; CDR3 protein: ASSSGGQGDHEQY
V gene: TRBV25-1; CDR3 protein: ASSEEGTGAYTEAF
V gene: TRBV7-9; CDR3 protein: ASSLGYERRHQYEQY
V gene: TRBV4-1; CDR3 protein: ASSPRVLMNTEAF
V gene: TRBV5-4; CDR3 protein: ASSLQGVLVYEQY
V gene: TRBV6-5; CDR3 protein: ASRSDGNSPLH
V gene: TRBV28; CDR3 protein: ASTGGGTEAF
V gene: TRBV6-5; CDR3 protein: ASSSTSGTNTGELF
V gene: TRBV5-4; CDR3 protein: ASSPFGGQNTGELF
V gene: TRBV10-3; CDR3 protein: AISPTGPNSPLH
V gene: TRBV6-5; CDR3 protein: ASIPGQGATGGYT
V gene: TRBV18; CDR3 protein: ASSIDVGTQY
V gene: TRBV18; CDR3 protein: ASSPLGQGNTEAF
V gene: TRBV7-2; CDR3 protein: ASSLDGGSTDTQY
V gene: TRBV5-4; CDR3 protein: ASSSGRTGGFLGGYT
V gene: TRBV7-8; CDR3 protein: ASSLEFLTPYQETQY
V gene: TRBV19; CDR3 protein: ASSIGHTRGTEAF
V gene: TRBV11-2; CDR3 protein: ASSWTSGKETQY
V gene: TRBV6-6; CDR3 protein: ASNPSGRADNEQF
V gene: TRBV6-6; CDR3 protein: ASRWTSGTYEQY
V gene: TRBV15; CDR3 protein: ATSRGRGPGELF
V gene: TRBV5-6; CDR3 protein: ASSLLTANTGELF
V gene: TRBV7-9; CDR3 protein: ASSTQSGGIDEKLF
V gene: TRBV28; CDR3 protein: ASSLGQGGQPQH
V gene: TRBV5-1; CDR3 protein: ASSLSGRNTEAF
V gene: TRBV5-4; CDR3 protein: ASSFDSTGVSYEQY
V gene: TRBV30; CDR3 protein: AWSGHRQGLGNQPQH
V gene: TRBV28; CDR3 protein: ASSFGGSNEQY